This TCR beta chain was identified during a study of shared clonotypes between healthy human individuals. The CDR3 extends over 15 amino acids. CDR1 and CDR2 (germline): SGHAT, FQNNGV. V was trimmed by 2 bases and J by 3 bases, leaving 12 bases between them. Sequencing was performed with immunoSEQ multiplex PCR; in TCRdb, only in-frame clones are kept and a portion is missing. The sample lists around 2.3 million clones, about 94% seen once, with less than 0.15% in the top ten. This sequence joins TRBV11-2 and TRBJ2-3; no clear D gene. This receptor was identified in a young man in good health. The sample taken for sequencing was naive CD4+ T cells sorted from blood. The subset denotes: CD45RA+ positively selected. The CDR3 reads CASSLSPRPTDTQYF. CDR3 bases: TGTGCCAGCAGCTTAAGTCCTAGACCGACAGATACGCAGTATTTT.